A selection of T cell receptor beta chains follows, all from one sample in a study of T-cell memory formation after mild COVID-19. MiXCR, applied by TCRdb to the 5' RACE reads, yields one record per CDR3 protein. The sample consists of 550,000 to 700,000 distinct CDR3 sequences, 17% of them appearing once. Source material: PBMCs or a T cell subset sorted from them (not recorded which). The receptors shown here come from an adult woman who had mild COVID-19 (a few samples of this study predate the infection). Cell type and time point are not known. Both conserved end residues are part of each CDR3. A D gene is named only where the DNA matches it firmly. Where a row states a size, it is once, few, many or the class of an expanded clone; other rows omit it.

d_call j_call clone_size v_call cdr3_length cdr3_nt cdr3_aa
- TRBJ1-6 few TRBV6-6 16 TGTGCCAGCAGTTACTCGCAGGGCCGCCTTAATTCACCCCTCCACTTT CASSYSQGRLNSPLHF
TRBD1 TRBJ1-4 few TRBV7-9 14 TGTGCCAGCAGCCGGACAGGGGGAGAGGAAAAACTGTTTTTT CASSRTGGEEKLFF
- TRBJ1-2 - TRBV27 16 TGTGCCAGCAGTCCCTCGACCGAGGGGCAATATGATGGCTACACCTTC CASSPSTEGQYDGYTF
TRBD2 TRBJ2-2 few TRBV7-6 19 TGTGCCAGCAGCTTAGGAATAGGGGCTAGCGGGAGCCACAGCGGGGAGCTGTTTTTT CASSLGIGASGSHSGELFF
- TRBJ1-1 few TRBV9 15 TGTGCCAGCAGCGTTCATGCTGCAGGATACACTGAAGCTTTCTTT CASSVHAAGYTEAFF
- TRBJ1-2 - TRBV7-2 18 TGTGCCAGCAGCCTCCGCCTCGAGCTACAGGGACCTAACTATGGCTACACCTTC CASSLRLELQGPNYGYTF
TRBD1 TRBJ2-7 few TRBV29-1 13 TGCAGCGACCCGGCCGGGACAGACTACGAGCAGTACTTC CSDPAGTDYEQYF
TRBD1 TRBJ1-2 - TRBV6-1 16 TGTGCCAGCAGTGAGCAGGGACAGGGGGCGATAAATGGCTACACCTTC CASSEQGQGAINGYTF
- TRBJ1-2 - TRBV6-5 15 TGTGCCAGCAGTTACTCTGGGGGGGTAATTCGCGGCTACACCTTC CASSYSGGVIRGYTF
- TRBJ1-1 - TRBV7-8 15 TGTGCCAGCAGCTTAGCTTTAAGGGAGAACACTGAAGCTTTCTTT CASSLALRENTEAFF
- TRBJ2-7 - TRBV9 14 TGTGCCAGCAGCGTAGTTCTAGCAGAACACGAGCAGTACTTC CASSVVLAEHEQYF
- TRBJ2-7 - TRBV9 15 TGTGCCAGCAGCGTAGAAGGGTTCGTTGGCTACGAGCAGTACTTC CASSVEGFVGYEQYF
TRBD2 TRBJ2-2 few TRBV20-1 16 TGCAGTGCTAGAGAAGCGGGGGGGCCGAACACCGGGGAGCTGTTTTTT CSAREAGGPNTGELFF
TRBD2 TRBJ2-1 few TRBV12-3/TRBV12-4 14 TGTGCCAGCAGTTTGGGCGGGAGTCGGGATGAGCAGTTCTTC CASSLGGSRDEQFF
- TRBJ2-2 - TRBV12-3/TRBV12-4 15 TGTGCCAGCAGTTTAAGTGGGGGCTGGCCCGGGGAGCTGTTTTTT CASSLSGGWPGELFF
TRBD1 TRBJ2-1 many TRBV5-1 18 TGCGCCAGCACGGGGTGGACAGGGGGCGATAGCTCCTACAATGAGCAGTTCTTC CASTGWTGGDSSYNEQFF
TRBD1 TRBJ2-5 - TRBV29-1 12 TGCAGCGTTGGGACAGGGCGAGAGACCCAGTACTTC CSVGTGRETQYF
TRBD2 TRBJ2-1 few TRBV14 17 TGTGCCAGCAGCCAAAGATTACCCGGACTAACGGGAGGTGAGCAGTTCTTC CASSQRLPGLTGGEQFF
- TRBJ2-7 - TRBV20-1 12 TGCAGTGCTAGAAAACAGGATTACGAGCAGTACTTC CSARKQDYEQYF
- TRBJ1-3 few TRBV7-9 16 TGTGCCAGCAGCCCACGGAAGACAGATACTGGAAACACCATATATTTT CASSPRKTDTGNTIYF
- TRBJ1-2 - TRBV7-9 11 TGTGCCAGCGGACTAGGGGGTGGCTACACCTTC CASGLGGGYTF
- TRBJ2-5 - TRBV5-1 13 TGCGCCAGCAGCTTGGCTCTTCCAGAGACCCAGTACTTC CASSLALPETQYF
TRBD1 TRBJ1-2 - TRBV7-2 15 TGTGCCAGCAGCCTAAACCGGGACAGTCTCTATGGCTACACCTTC CASSLNRDSLYGYTF
- TRBJ2-1 - TRBV7-3 13 TGTGCCAGCAGCCCTGGGCTGAGCTATGAGCAGTTCTTC CASSPGLSYEQFF
TRBD1 TRBJ2-5 few TRBV7-9 14 TGTGCCAGCAGCCGAGGACAGGGGGCGGGGACCCAGTACTTC CASSRGQGAGTQYF
- TRBJ1-4 few TRBV7-2 14 TGTGCCAGCAGAACCACCCCCTTGGGCGAAAAACTGTTTTTT CASRTTPLGEKLFF
TRBD2 TRBJ2-5 many TRBV7-2 16 TGTGCCAGCAGCCCAGGGGCACTAGCGGGGCAAGAGACCCAGTACTTC CASSPGALAGQETQYF
- TRBJ1-1 few TRBV12-3/TRBV12-4 14 TGTGCCAGCCTGCCGGGACCCAGGCACACTGAAGCTTTCTTT CASLPGPRHTEAFF
TRBD2 TRBJ2-7 few TRBV29-1 16 TGCAGCGTCCGAGACCAGGGACTAGCGGGAGTCTACGAGCAGTACTTC CSVRDQGLAGVYEQYF
- TRBJ1-1 few TRBV20-1 15 TGCAGTGCTAGACACCTCGACAGTATGAACACTGAAGCTTTCTTT CSARHLDSMNTEAFF
TRBD2 TRBJ2-7 - TRBV11-3 15 TGTGCCAGCAGCTTATATGGCGGGAGCTCCTACGAGCAGTACTTC CASSLYGGSSYEQYF
- TRBJ1-1 few TRBV29-1 12 TGCAGCGTTGTGGGGGGAACGACTGAAGCTTTCTTT CSVVGGTTEAFF
TRBD1 TRBJ2-3 - TRBV2 17 TGTGCCAGCAGCGTACCTCGGACAGGTCTCAGGACAGATACGCAGTATTTT CASSVPRTGLRTDTQYF
- TRBJ2-7 few TRBV15 13 TGTGCCACCAGCAGAGAGGCTAGCTATGAGCAGTACTTC CATSREASYEQYF
TRBD2 TRBJ2-7 few TRBV20-1 13 TGCAGTGCTACCCCGGGACTAGTGATAGAGCAGTACTTC CSATPGLVIEQYF
TRBD2 TRBJ2-1 - TRBV6-6 19 TGTGCCAGCAGCCACGGGGGACTAGCGGGATCGAGCTCCTACAATGAGCAGTTCTTC CASSHGGLAGSSSYNEQFF
TRBD2 TRBJ2-7 many TRBV7-8 15 TGTGCCAGCAGCCTACTAGCGGGAGGCCGGGACGAGCAGTACTTC CASSLLAGGRDEQYF
- TRBJ2-5 few TRBV14 16 TGTGCCAGCAGCCAAGGCGGCGGACCGATCCAAGAGACCCAGTACTTC CASSQGGGPIQETQYF
TRBD2 TRBJ2-4 many TRBV5-1 17 TGCGCCAGCAGCTCGAGTCCACTAGCGGGAGGGCGTGACATTCAGTACTTC CASSSSPLAGGRDIQYF
TRBD1 TRBJ2-7 - TRBV30 12 TGTGCCCAGTTGAGGGGGCAGAACGAGCAGTACTTC CAQLRGQNEQYF
- TRBJ2-1 - TRBV5-6 16 TGTGCCAGCAGCTACAGACAGGCCCGGGAAGAAGGTGAGCAGTTCTTC CASSYRQAREEGEQFF
TRBD2 TRBJ2-2 few TRBV14 18 TGTGCCAGCAGCCCAACTAGCGGGAGGGCCTGGTTAACCGGGGAGCTGTTTTTT CASSPTSGRAWLTGELFF